These T cell receptor beta chains were read from a single sample in a study of OX40 agonist ivuxolimab in advanced cancers. Here immunoSEQ multiplex PCR was the method, and the copy in TCRdb shows in-frame clones only, minus some. The table shows 60,000 to 65,000 clones, with roughly 87% occurring only once. The specimen comprised CD4+ or CD8+ T cells sorted from blood, sampled in a trial of the OX40 agonist ivuxolimab. The receptors derive from an adult with an advanced solid tumor such as melanoma, head and neck, liver or kidney cancer. CDR3s include the opening cysteine and the closing phenylalanine or tryptophan. Each record gives: clone size, CDR3 length, D gene, J gene, V gene, CDR3 DNA, CDR3 protein. A D gene is named only where the DNA matches it firmly. Where a row states a size, it is once, few, many or the class of an expanded clone; other rows omit it.

>once|14|TRBD1|TRBJ2-1|TRBV10-3
TGTGCCATCAGCGATGGGACAGTAGACTATGAGCAGTTCTTC
CAISDGTVDYEQFF
>-|16|TRBD2|TRBJ2-3|TRBV18
TGTGCCAGCTCACCACCTAGCGGGGGGCTCACAGATACGCAGTATTTT
CASSPPSGGLTDTQYF
>-|13|-|TRBJ2-1|TRBV5-4
TGTGCCAGCAGCCACTGGTCCGGCAATGAGCAGTTCTTC
CASSHWSGNEQFF
>-|18|TRBD1|TRBJ1-5|TRBV7-3
TGTGCCAGCAGCTCCCCCTGGTGGGGGACAGCAGCCGATCAGCCCCAGCATTTT
CASSSPWWGTAADQPQHF
>-|13|-|TRBJ2-1|TRBV27
TGTGCCAGCAGTTGGGGGGGCCGGTATGAGCAGTTCTTC
CASSWGGRYEQFF
>-|12|-|TRBJ2-7|TRBV7-9
TGTGCCAGCAGCCCCACGTCGTACGAGCAGTACTTC
CASSPTSYEQYF
>-|13|-|TRBJ1-1|TRBV19
TGTGCCAGTAGTATGCCCGGGTGGACTGAAGCTTTCTTT
CASSMPGWTEAFF
>-|16|TRBD2|TRBJ2-3|TRBV19
TGTGCCAGTAGTATAGTAGCGGGGGGGCTGACAGATACGCAGTATTTT
CASSIVAGGLTDTQYF
>few|16|-|TRBJ2-3|TRBV5-1
TGCGCCAGCAGCTTGGACGGCAGGCCACGGAGCGATACGCAGTATTTT
CASSLDGRPRSDTQYF
>-|15|TRBD2|TRBJ2-5|TRBV6-5
TGTGCCAGCAGTTACTCCACGGGGGGGCATGAGACCCAGTACTTC
CASSYSTGGHETQYF
>-|14|TRBD2|TRBJ2-1|TRBV27
TGTGCCAGCAGTCCAGGTGGGGGGGACAATGAGCAGTTCTTC
CASSPGGGDNEQFF
>-|13|TRBD1|TRBJ2-7|TRBV6-6
TGTGCCAGCAGTTTGGACAGGGGCTACGAGCAGTACTTC
CASSLDRGYEQYF
>once|15|TRBD2|TRBJ2-1|TRBV29-1
TGCAGCGTTGAGACGGGACTAGCGGACTACAATGAGCAGTTCTTC
CSVETGLADYNEQFF
>-|11|-|TRBJ2-4|TRBV27
TGTGCCAGCAGTTCTTCTAACATTCAGTACTTC
CASSSSNIQYF
>-|15|TRBD2|TRBJ2-1|TRBV27
TGTGCCAGCAGTTCAAGCGGGAGCTCCTACAATGAGCAGTTCTTC
CASSSSGSSYNEQFF
>-|15|TRBD2|TRBJ2-1|TRBV6-5
TGTGCCAGCAGGCCGGAAACGGGAGGGTATAATGAGCAGTTCTTC
CASRPETGGYNEQFF
>-|15|-|TRBJ1-1|TRBV5-5
TGTGCCAGCAGCTTGGAGTCCCAGGGTCGAACTGAAGCTTTCTTT
CASSLESQGRTEAFF
>-|13|TRBD2|TRBJ2-1|TRBV5-6
TGTGCCAGCAGCTTGTTTAGCGGGTATGAGCAGTTCTTC
CASSLFSGYEQFF
>-|15|-|TRBJ2-6|TRBV14
TGTGCCAGCAGGGCACGGGACACTGGGGCCAACGTCCTGACTTTC
CASRARDTGANVLTF
>-|13|-|TRBJ2-3|TRBV13
TGTGCCAGCAGCCCCCCGGTGGCAGATACGCAGTATTTT
CASSPPVADTQYF
>-|14|-|TRBJ2-3|TRBV27
TGTGCCAGCAGTTTGATCCTAGCTGTCGATACGCAGTATTTT
CASSLILAVDTQYF
>-|11|-|TRBJ1-1|TRBV2
TGTGCCAACGCACAGGCTATTGAAGCTTTCTTT
CANAQAIEAFF
>-|13|-|TRBJ1-6|TRBV27
TGTGCCAGCAGTTTATCGGGGGACTCACCCCTCCACTTT
CASSLSGDSPLHF
>-|14|-|TRBJ1-1|TRBV2
TGTGCCAGCAATGGGATCGCTCAGGGGAATGAAGCTTTCTTT
CASNGIAQGNEAFF
>-|15|-|TRBJ2-3|TRBV27
TGTGCCAGCAGTTTAGTGGGAGCTAGCACAGATACGCAGTATTTT
CASSLVGASTDTQYF
>-|15|-|TRBJ2-1|TRBV19
TGTGCCAGTAGTATAGGTAGCTGGGGGGACAATGAGCAGTTCTTC
CASSIGSWGDNEQFF
>-|14|-|TRBJ1-2|TRBV27
TGTGCCAGCGGCCCCTTCGCTGGGGGCTATGGCTACACCTTC
CASGPFAGGYGYTF
>-|13|-|TRBJ2-3|TRBV6-6
TGTGCCAGCAGTTACGCGTGGGTAGATACGCAGTATTTT
CASSYAWVDTQYF
>-|13|-|TRBJ2-3|TRBV5-6
TGTGCCAGCAGCCCCGGCGCGTTCCGTGGGCAGTATTTT
CASSPGAFRGQYF
>-|19|-|TRBJ2-1|TRBV21-1
TGTGCCAGCAAGAAGCGGGATGAAGAGTACTACCCCTCCTACAATGAGCAGTTCTTC
CASKKRDEEYYPSYNEQFF
>-|13|-|TRBJ2-3|TRBV27
TGTGCCAGCAGCGGACACAGCTTAGATACGCAGTATTTT
CASSGHSLDTQYF
>-|19|TRBD2|TRBJ2-7|TRBV7-3
TGTGCCAGCAGCTTACAACTAGCGGGAGGTCCGAGCCCAGTCTACGAGCAGTACTTC
CASSLQLAGGPSPVYEQYF
>-|15|TRBD2|TRBJ2-5|TRBV13
TGTGCCAGCAGCTTACGTGCGGGGGGCCAAGAGACCCAGTACTTC
CASSLRAGGQETQYF
>once|15|-|TRBJ1-3|TRBV4-1
TGCGCCAGCAGCCAAGATGGGGGTCCCGGAAACACCATATATTTT
CASSQDGGPGNTIYF
>-|17|TRBD2|TRBJ2-1|TRBV13
TGTGCCAGCAGCTTAGGCCAATTAGGGCTAGCGGACAATGAGCAGTTCTTC
CASSLGQLGLADNEQFF
>-|14|-|TRBJ1-2|TRBV18
TGTGCCAGCTCACCCTCAGCGGGGAACTATGGCTACACCTTC
CASSPSAGNYGYTF
>-|15|-|TRBJ2-3|TRBV5-1
TGCGCCAGTACTGTAAACGGGGGATTCGTGGATACGCAGTATTTT
CASTVNGGFVDTQYF
>-|14|-|TRBJ2-7|TRBV5-1
TGCGCCAGCAGCTTGGGACAGTCGTCCTACGAGCAGTACTTC
CASSLGQSSYEQYF
>-|13|-|TRBJ2-7|TRBV5-1
TGCGCCAGCAGCTTATGGACCTCCTACGAGCAGTACTTC
CASSLWTSYEQYF
>-|13|-|TRBJ2-5|TRBV2
TGTGCCAGCAGGGATATGGGGAAAGAGACCCAGTACTTC
CASRDMGKETQYF
>-|13|-|TRBJ2-7|TRBV19
TGTGCCAGTAGGGGGGTCTTAAGCGTCGAGCAGTACTTC
CASRGVLSVEQYF
>-|13|TRBD1|TRBJ1-1|TRBV10-3
TGTGCCACCTTGGACAGGTTGAACACTGAAGCTTTCTTT
CATLDRLNTEAFF
>-|12|-|TRBJ2-7|TRBV6-5
TGTGCCAGCAGTCCCGACAGGTCCGAGCAGTACTTC
CASSPDRSEQYF
>-|14|-|TRBJ2-7|TRBV7-9
TGTGCCAGCAGCTTAGCAGGACAGCGCTACGAGCAGTACTTC
CASSLAGQRYEQYF
>once|15|-|TRBJ1-4|TRBV7-9
TGTGCCAGCAGCTCCGGACAGCAAGGTAGTGAAAAACTGTTTTTT
CASSSGQQGSEKLFF
>-|14|-|TRBJ1-1|TRBV7-9
TGTGCCAGCAGCTTACAGGGAAGGGTCACTGAAGCTTTCTTT
CASSLQGRVTEAFF
>-|18|-|TRBJ1-4|TRBV30
TGTGCCTGGAGTGAATGGGACCTGAAACTCGCAACTAATGAAAAACTGTTTTTT
CAWSEWDLKLATNEKLFF
>-|12|-|TRBJ1-1|TRBV19
TGTGCCACCCAGCATATGAACACTGAAGCTTTCTTT
CATQHMNTEAFF
>-|18|-|TRBJ1-1|TRBV9
TGTGCCAGCAGCGTAGCTGTGTTGAGGGGCTCAGGGAACACTGAAGCTTTCTTT
CASSVAVLRGSGNTEAFF
>-|15|-|TRBJ2-7|TRBV9
TGTGCCAGCAGAGGTAGGTCGAGTGAACCCTACGAGCAGTACTTC
CASRGRSSEPYEQYF
>-|16|-|TRBJ2-1|TRBV27
TGTGCCAGCAGTTTATCGGGACGGTACTCCTACAATGAGCAGTTCTTC
CASSLSGRYSYNEQFF
>-|13|-|TRBJ2-2|TRBV19
TGTGCCAGTAGTATAGGCTACCACGGGGAGCTGTTTTTT
CASSIGYHGELFF
>-|13|TRBD2|TRBJ2-5|TRBV7-3
TGTGCCAGCAGCTCTAGCGGCCAAGAGACCCAGTACTTC
CASSSSGQETQYF